This is a list of T cell receptor beta chains from one sample in a study of blood T cell repertoires in COVID-19. TCRdb's copy holds only in-frame clones and misses some; the assay was immunoSEQ multiplex PCR. The sample has around 260,000 clones, around 87% seen once; the top ten hold 2% to 2.5%. The specimen sequenced was peripheral blood. The receptor set was obtained from a woman aged 45 to 65 with acute or convalescent COVID-19. CDR3s leave out the opening cysteine and the closing phenylalanine or tryptophan. The order of the fields is clone size, V gene, J gene, CDR3 protein. The size of a clone is reported for some rows only, either as once, few or many, or as a class for expanded clones.

abundance: -; v_gene: TRBV5-1; j_gene: TRBJ2-7; CDR3aa: ASSFAGREEQY
abundance: -; v_gene: TRBV3-1/TRBV3-2; j_gene: TRBJ2-1; CDR3aa: ASSHGTRAPNEQF
abundance: -; v_gene: TRBV30; j_gene: TRBJ1-1; CDR3aa: AWSAPGQVAAF
abundance: -; v_gene: TRBV4-3; j_gene: TRBJ2-7; CDR3aa: ASSQGGTSGSAYEQY
abundance: -; v_gene: TRBV5-6; j_gene: TRBJ2-3; CDR3aa: ASSFYGQLATDTQY
abundance: -; v_gene: TRBV29-1; j_gene: TRBJ2-7; CDR3aa: SVVALAGDEQY
abundance: -; v_gene: TRBV7-2; j_gene: TRBJ2-7; CDR3aa: ASSLEGQIYEQY
abundance: -; v_gene: TRBV5-8; j_gene: TRBJ2-1; CDR3aa: ASTLWANEQF
abundance: -; v_gene: TRBV5-4; j_gene: TRBJ2-1; CDR3aa: ASRRKREGHGVNEQF
abundance: -; v_gene: TRBV7-8; j_gene: TRBJ2-7; CDR3aa: ASSPTPNRYEQY
abundance: -; v_gene: TRBV10-3; j_gene: TRBJ1-2; CDR3aa: AISESWGGNYGYT
abundance: -; v_gene: TRBV6-2/TRBV6-3; j_gene: TRBJ2-1; CDR3aa: ASSYGAAFYNEQF
abundance: -; v_gene: TRBV10-3; j_gene: TRBJ2-5; CDR3aa: AIGGAQVPGSQETQY
abundance: -; v_gene: TRBV28; j_gene: TRBJ2-1; CDR3aa: ASSSSDRGYEQF
abundance: -; v_gene: TRBV4-2; j_gene: TRBJ1-2; CDR3aa: ASSRQASYGYT
abundance: -; v_gene: TRBV9; j_gene: TRBJ1-2; CDR3aa: ASSVGGLPTGGYT
abundance: -; v_gene: TRBV3-1/TRBV3-2; j_gene: TRBJ1-5; CDR3aa: ASSQNRYSNQPQH
abundance: -; v_gene: TRBV21-1; j_gene: TRBJ2-3; CDR3aa: ASTPRRGSIQSTDTQY
abundance: many; v_gene: TRBV5-8; j_gene: TRBJ1-4; CDR3aa: AGNQWTGGDEKLF
abundance: -; v_gene: TRBV13; j_gene: TRBJ2-7; CDR3aa: ASSLSGTYEQY
abundance: -; v_gene: TRBV5-1; j_gene: TRBJ1-1; CDR3aa: ASSHGGQGTEAF
abundance: -; v_gene: TRBV30; j_gene: TRBJ2-1; CDR3aa: AWLKIGTSGFNEQF
abundance: -; v_gene: TRBV15; j_gene: TRBJ2-7; CDR3aa: ATSRDLSYEQY
abundance: once; v_gene: TRBV4-3; j_gene: TRBJ2-7; CDR3aa: ASSQYPGSTQGYEQY
abundance: -; v_gene: TRBV11-3; j_gene: TRBJ2-7; CDR3aa: ASSPHPWSGVYEQY
abundance: -; v_gene: TRBV29-1; j_gene: TRBJ1-1; CDR3aa: SAVGQGGTEAF
abundance: -; v_gene: TRBV5-1; j_gene: TRBJ1-2; CDR3aa: ASSIQTGQPGYT
abundance: -; v_gene: TRBV19; j_gene: TRBJ2-2; CDR3aa: ATYPGVTGELF
abundance: once; v_gene: TRBV28; j_gene: TRBJ1-5; CDR3aa: ASSFLRGGGQPQH
abundance: -; v_gene: TRBV6-5; j_gene: TRBJ2-7; CDR3aa: ASIYIAGDREQY
abundance: -; v_gene: TRBV27; j_gene: TRBJ2-7; CDR3aa: ASSFLTGGSYEQY
abundance: -; v_gene: TRBV18; j_gene: TRBJ2-1; CDR3aa: ASSRTSGSYNEQF
abundance: -; v_gene: TRBV6-5; j_gene: TRBJ1-2; CDR3aa: ASSYDPAGVYGYT
abundance: -; v_gene: TRBV6-5; j_gene: TRBJ2-7; CDR3aa: ASSYRLAGVYEQY
abundance: -; v_gene: TRBV4-2; j_gene: TRBJ2-7; CDR3aa: ASSQALAGPPGEQY
abundance: few; v_gene: TRBV4-3; j_gene: TRBJ2-7; CDR3aa: ASSQGAGAHYEQY
abundance: -; v_gene: TRBV5-1; j_gene: TRBJ2-1; CDR3aa: ASSLDFSSGSSYNEQF
abundance: -; v_gene: TRBV6-5; j_gene: TRBJ1-3; CDR3aa: ASSRGQQSGNTIY
abundance: -; v_gene: TRBV28; j_gene: TRBJ1-6; CDR3aa: ASSLRGGAGSPLH
abundance: -; v_gene: TRBV18; j_gene: TRBJ2-6; CDR3aa: ASSPDSSGANVLT
abundance: -; v_gene: TRBV7-2; j_gene: TRBJ2-7; CDR3aa: ASSLEGGYEQY
abundance: -; v_gene: TRBV30; j_gene: TRBJ2-1; CDR3aa: AWLTGRHNEQF
abundance: -; v_gene: TRBV14; j_gene: TRBJ1-5; CDR3aa: ASSWGQHQPQH
abundance: -; v_gene: TRBV5-5; j_gene: TRBJ2-1; CDR3aa: ASSQSTGFNEQF
abundance: -; v_gene: TRBV27; j_gene: TRBJ2-6; CDR3aa: ASSPSGGAPGYGANVLT